The present TCR beta chain was sequenced within a study of T cell changes during pregnancy in multiple sclerosis. Assay: immunoSEQ multiplex PCR; the TCRdb copy retains only in-frame clones and omits some. The data contain more than 55,000 clones, approximately 90% of them seen just once; the ten biggest clones take up under 2%. The trim removed 2 bases at V and 2 bases at J, leaving 4 bases unmatched. The CDR3 contains 16 residues. Germline V gene data show CDR1 as MDHEN and CDR2 as SYDVKM. The TCR was taken from a female donor in good health, enrolled as a control in a pregnancy study. The sequenced sample was peripheral blood, obtained in the first trimester of pregnancy. The chain is built from TRBV28 and TRBJ2-3; TRBD2 matches 10 bases. For the CDR3, the DNA is TGTGCCAGCAGTTTAGAAGCGGGAGGGAACACAGATACGCAGTATTTT. This sequence encodes CASSLEAGGNTDTQYF.